The table lists the clone carrying this T cell receptor beta chain with a few counts. With 5 bases removed from V and 2 bases from J, the gap between germline ends came to 11 bases. CDR1 and CDR2 (germline): MNHEY, SVGAGI. This CDR3 is 14 amino acids long. The data stem from a study of blood T cells in healthy people across ages. Using a J-beta primer mix together with a sample-barcoded 5' primer, a second PCR was run for roughly 7 to 12 cycles. TCRdb reprocessed the 5' RACE reads with MiXCR, giving one entry per CDR3 protein. The sample carries over a million distinct CDR3 sequences, 40% to 45% recorded once.

This sequence originates from a woman between 55 and 75 years old in good health. Specimen: blood. The chain carries TRBV6-5 and TRBJ2-3; weak D call: TRBD2 (5 bases). The CDR3 region has the DNA TGTGCCAGCAGTCACAGCGGACTCACAGATACGCAGTATTTT. Protein sequence: CASSHSGLTDTQYF.